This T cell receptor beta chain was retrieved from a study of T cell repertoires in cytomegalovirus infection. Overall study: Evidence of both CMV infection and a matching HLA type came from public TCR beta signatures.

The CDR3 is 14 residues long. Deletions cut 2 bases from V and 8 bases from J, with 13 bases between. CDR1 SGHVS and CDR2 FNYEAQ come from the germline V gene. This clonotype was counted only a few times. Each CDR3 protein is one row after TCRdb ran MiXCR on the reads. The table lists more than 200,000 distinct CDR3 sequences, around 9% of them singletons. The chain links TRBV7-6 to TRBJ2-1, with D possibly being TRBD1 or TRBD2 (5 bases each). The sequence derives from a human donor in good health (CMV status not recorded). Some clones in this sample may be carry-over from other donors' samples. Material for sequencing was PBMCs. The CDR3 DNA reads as TGTGCCAGCAGCTTAACGGGACCCACCGATGAGCAGTTCTTC. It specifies CASSLTGPTDEQFF.